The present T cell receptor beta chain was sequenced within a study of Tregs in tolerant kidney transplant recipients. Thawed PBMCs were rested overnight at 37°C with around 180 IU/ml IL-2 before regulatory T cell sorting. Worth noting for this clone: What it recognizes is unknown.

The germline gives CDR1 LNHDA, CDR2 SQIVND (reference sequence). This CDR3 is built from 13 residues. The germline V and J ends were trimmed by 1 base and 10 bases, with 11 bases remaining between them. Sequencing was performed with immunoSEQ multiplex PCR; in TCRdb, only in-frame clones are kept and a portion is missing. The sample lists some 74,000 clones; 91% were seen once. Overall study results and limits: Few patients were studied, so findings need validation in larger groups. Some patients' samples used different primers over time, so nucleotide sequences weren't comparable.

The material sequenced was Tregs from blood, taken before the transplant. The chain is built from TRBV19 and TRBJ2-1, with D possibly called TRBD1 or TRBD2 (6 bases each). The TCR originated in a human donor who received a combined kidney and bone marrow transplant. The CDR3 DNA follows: TGTGCCAGTAGTATAGGGATAGGGGGGGAGCAGTTCTTC. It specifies CASSIGIGGEQFF. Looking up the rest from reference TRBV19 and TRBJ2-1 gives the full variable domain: DGGITQSPKYLFRKEGQNVTLSCEQNLNHDAMYWYRQDPGQGLRLIYYSQIVNDFQKGDIAEGYSVSREKKESFPLTVTSAQKNPTAFYLCASSIGIGGEQFFGPGTRLTVL.